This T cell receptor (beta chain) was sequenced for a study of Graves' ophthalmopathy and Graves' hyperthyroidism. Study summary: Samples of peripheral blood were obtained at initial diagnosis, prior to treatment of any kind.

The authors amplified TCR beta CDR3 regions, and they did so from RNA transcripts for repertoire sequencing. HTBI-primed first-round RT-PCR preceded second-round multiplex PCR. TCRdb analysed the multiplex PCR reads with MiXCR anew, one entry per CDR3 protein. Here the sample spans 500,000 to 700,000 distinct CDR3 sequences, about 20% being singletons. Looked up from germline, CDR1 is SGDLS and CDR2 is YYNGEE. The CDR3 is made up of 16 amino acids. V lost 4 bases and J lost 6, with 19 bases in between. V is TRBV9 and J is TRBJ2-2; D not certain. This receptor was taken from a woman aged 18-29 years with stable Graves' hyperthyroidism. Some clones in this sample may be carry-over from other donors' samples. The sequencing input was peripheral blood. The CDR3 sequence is CASSLLGPRDPGELFF. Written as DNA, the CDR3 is TGTGCCAGCAGCCTCCTTGGCCCAAGGGATCCCGGGGAGCTGTTTTTT.